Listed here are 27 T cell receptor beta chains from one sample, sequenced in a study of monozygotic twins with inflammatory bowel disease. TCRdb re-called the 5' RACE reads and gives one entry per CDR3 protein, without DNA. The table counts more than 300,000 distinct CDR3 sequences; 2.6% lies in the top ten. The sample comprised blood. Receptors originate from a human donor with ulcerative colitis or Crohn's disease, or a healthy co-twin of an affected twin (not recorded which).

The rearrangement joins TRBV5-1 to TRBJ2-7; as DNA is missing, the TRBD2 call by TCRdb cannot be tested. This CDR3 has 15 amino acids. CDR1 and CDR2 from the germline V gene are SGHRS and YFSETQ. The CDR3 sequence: CASSISGGFAYEQYF.

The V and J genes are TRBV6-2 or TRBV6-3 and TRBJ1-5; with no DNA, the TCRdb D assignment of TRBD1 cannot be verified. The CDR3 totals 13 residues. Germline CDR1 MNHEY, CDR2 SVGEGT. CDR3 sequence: CASSRDPILAQHF.

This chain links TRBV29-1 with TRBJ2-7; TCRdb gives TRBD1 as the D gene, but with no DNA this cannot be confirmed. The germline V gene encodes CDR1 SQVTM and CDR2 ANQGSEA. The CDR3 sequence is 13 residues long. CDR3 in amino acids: CSVRGQGLGEQYF.

This CDR3 is CASNKGVDEQFF. The chain has TRBV6-2 or TRBV6-3 and TRBJ2-1; the TCRdb D gene call, TRBD2, has no DNA to confirm it. Germline V gives CDR1 MNHEY, CDR2 SVGEGT. The CDR3 totals 12 residues.

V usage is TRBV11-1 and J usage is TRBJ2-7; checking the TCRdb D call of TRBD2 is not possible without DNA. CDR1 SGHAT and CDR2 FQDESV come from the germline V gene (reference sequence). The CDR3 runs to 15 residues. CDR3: CASSLAGPSGYEQYF.

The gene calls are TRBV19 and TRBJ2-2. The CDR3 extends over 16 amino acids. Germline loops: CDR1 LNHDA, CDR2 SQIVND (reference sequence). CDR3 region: CASSIGAEPNTGELFF.

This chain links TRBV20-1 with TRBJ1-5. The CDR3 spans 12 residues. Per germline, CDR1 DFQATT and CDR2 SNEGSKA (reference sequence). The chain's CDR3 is CSVGRSNQPQHF.

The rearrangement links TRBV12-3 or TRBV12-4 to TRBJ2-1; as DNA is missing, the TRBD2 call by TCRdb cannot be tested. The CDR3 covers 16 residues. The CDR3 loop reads CASSPERLAGYNEQFF.

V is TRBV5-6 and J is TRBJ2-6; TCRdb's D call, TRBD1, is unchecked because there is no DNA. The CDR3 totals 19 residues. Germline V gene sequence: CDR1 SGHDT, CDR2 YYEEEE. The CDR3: CASSAIRDSLGSGANVLTF.

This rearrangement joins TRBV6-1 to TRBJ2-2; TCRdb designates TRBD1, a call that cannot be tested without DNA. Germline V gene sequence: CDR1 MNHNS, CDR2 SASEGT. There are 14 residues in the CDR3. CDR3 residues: CASRRQGDTGELFF.

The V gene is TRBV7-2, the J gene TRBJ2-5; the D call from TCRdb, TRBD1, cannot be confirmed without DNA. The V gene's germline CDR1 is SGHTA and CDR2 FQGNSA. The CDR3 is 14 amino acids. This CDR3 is CASSTTGRRETQYF.

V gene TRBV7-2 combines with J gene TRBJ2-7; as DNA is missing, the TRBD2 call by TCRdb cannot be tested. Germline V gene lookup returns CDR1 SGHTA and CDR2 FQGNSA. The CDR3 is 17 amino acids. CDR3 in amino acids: CASSSRTSGSSAYEQYF.

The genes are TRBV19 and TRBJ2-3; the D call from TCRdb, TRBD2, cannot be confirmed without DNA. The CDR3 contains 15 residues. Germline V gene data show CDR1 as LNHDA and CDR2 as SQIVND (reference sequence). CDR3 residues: CASSIIEAGADTQYF. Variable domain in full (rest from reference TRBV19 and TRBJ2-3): DGGITQSPKYLFRKEGQNVTLSCEQNLNHDAMYWYRQDPGQGLRLIYYSQIVNDFQKGDIAEGYSVSREKKESFPLTVTSAQKNPTAFYLCASSIIEAGADTQYFGPGTRLTVL.

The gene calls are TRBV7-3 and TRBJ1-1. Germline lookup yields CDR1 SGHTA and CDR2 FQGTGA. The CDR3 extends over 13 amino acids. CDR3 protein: CASSLGSGAEAFF.

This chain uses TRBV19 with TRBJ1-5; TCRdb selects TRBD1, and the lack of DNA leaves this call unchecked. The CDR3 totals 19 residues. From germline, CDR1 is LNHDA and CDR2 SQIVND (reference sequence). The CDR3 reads CASNPRVGDTARVNQPQHF.

CDR3 sequence reads: CASSRGTIQETQYF. This chain links TRBV7-2 with TRBJ2-5; the D call from TCRdb, TRBD2, cannot be confirmed without DNA. Germline loops: CDR1 SGHTA, CDR2 FQGNSA. The CDR3 extends over 14 amino acids.

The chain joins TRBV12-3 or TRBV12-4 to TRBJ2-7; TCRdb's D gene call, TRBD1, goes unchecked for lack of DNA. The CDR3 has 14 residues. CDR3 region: CASSLRGGSYEQYF.

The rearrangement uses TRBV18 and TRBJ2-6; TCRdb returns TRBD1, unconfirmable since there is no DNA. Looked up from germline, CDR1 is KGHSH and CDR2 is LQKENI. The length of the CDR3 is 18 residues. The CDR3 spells CASSPFTGGSSGANVLTF. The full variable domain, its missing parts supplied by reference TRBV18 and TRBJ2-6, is NAGVMQNPRHLVRRRGQEARLRCSPMKGHSHVYWYRQLPEEGLKFMVYLQKENIIDESGMPKERFSAEFPKEGPSILRIQQVVRGDSAAYFCASSPFTGGSSGANVLTFGAGSRLTVL.

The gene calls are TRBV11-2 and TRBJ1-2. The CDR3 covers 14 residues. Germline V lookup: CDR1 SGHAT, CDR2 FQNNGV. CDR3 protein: CASSQIGGYYGYTF.

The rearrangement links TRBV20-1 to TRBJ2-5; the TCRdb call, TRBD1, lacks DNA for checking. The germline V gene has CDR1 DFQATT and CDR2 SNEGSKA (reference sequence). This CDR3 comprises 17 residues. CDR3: CSARDLFGTGRQETQYF.

CDR3 sequence: CSAPNTGDPSLEQYF. This chain connects TRBV20-1 to TRBJ2-7; TCRdb names TRBD1, which stays unverified in the absence of DNA. Germline values: CDR1 DFQATT, CDR2 SNEGSKA (reference sequence). This CDR3 comprises 15 residues.

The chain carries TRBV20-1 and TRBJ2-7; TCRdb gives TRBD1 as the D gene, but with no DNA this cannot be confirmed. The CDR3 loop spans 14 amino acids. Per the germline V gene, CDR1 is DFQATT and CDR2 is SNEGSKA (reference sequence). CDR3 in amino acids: CSARVMTGFYEQYF.

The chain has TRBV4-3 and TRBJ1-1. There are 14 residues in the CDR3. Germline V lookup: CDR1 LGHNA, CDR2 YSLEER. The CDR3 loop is CASSQRQLYTEAFF.

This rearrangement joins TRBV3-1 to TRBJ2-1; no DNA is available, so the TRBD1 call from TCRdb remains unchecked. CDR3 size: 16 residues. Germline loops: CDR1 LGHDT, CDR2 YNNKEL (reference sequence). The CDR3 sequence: CASSQAPGQGPNEQFF.

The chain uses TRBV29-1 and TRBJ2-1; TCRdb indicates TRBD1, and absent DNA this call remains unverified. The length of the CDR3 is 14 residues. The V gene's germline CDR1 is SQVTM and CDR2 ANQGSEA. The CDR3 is CSVQFRGYNNEQFF.

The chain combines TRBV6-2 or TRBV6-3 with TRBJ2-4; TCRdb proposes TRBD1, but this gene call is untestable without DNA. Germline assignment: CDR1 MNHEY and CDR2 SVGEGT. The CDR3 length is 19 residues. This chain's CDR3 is CASSYSDRDSPIGQNIQYF.

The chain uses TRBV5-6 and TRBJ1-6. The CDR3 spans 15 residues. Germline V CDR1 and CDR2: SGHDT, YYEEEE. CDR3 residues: CASTDAGGPRSPLHF.